The 19 T cell receptor beta chains reported below all come from one sample, sequenced in a study of blood T cell repertoires in COVID-19 (TCRdb year 2020). Library creation used the immunoSEQ multiplex PCR assay. Held by TCRdb, this immuneACCESS table contains in-frame sequences only and omits some clones. Under half of the omission traces to an unresolved V gene where checked; the cause of the rest is unknown. The sample table shows some 390,000 clones, and about 89% are seen once. The ten largest make up under 2% of the sample. The sequenced sample consisted of peripheral blood. Receptors were obtained from a woman aged 40-49 years with COVID-19, enrolled during active disease.

This clone was counted ten times or more. Other DNA sequences within the sample encode an identical CDR3. The rearrangement uses TRBV6-4 and TRBJ1-5; 10 bases fit TRBD1. The junction had 2 bases not matched to a gene; V was cut back by 4 bases and J by 2 bases. This CDR3 is built from 15 residues. Per germline, CDR1 MRHNA and CDR2 SNTAGT. The CDR3 is CASSAGTGGNQPQHF. The CDR3 region has the DNA TGTGCCAGCAGTGCCGGGACAGGGGGCAATCAGCCCCAGCATTTT.

The chain recombines TRBV2 with TRBJ1-1, with 8 bases matching TRBD1. Germline V gives CDR1 SNHLY, CDR2 FYNNEI. This CDR3 comprises 14 residues. The trim removed 1 base at V and 7 bases at J, leaving 5 bases unmatched. CDR3 sequence reads: CASSEEGTGVEAFF. The DNA for the CDR3 is TGTGCCAGCAGTGAAGAAGGGACAGGAGTTGAAGCTTTCTTT.

The chain employs TRBV29-1 and TRBJ1-5, with D perhaps TRBD1 (6 bases). The CDR3 consists of 13 residues. V lost 3 bases and J lost 3, with 9 bases in between. Per germline, CDR1 SQVTM and CDR2 ANQGSEA. The CDR3: CSVEAGVNQPQHF. The CDR3 nucleotides are TGCAGCGTTGAGGCAGGGGTCAATCAGCCCCAGCATTTT.

V usage is TRBV19 and J usage is TRBJ1-2; possibly TRBD1 for D (6 bases). The length of the CDR3 is 16 residues. V lost 7 bases to trimming and J lost 2 bases, with 20 bases between them. From germline, CDR1 is LNHDA and CDR2 SQIVND (reference sequence). CDR3 amino acids: CASTGLGGDKNYGYTF. Here the CDR3 DNA reads TGTGCCAGTACGGGGTTAGGGGGGGATAAAAACTATGGCTACACCTTC.

The V and J genes are TRBV27 and TRBJ1-5; D may be TRBD1 (6 bases). The CDR3 extends over 16 amino acids. In germline, CDR1 is MNHEY, CDR2 SMNVEV (reference sequence). Trimming took 5 bases from V and 0 from J, leaving 14 bases between them. CDR3 coding DNA: TGTGCCAGCAGTGGAAGGGGGTGGGGTAGCAATCAGCCCCAGCATTTT. Protein sequence: CASSGRGWGSNQPQHF.

The gene calls are TRBV7-2 and TRBJ2-7, with a tentative D call TRBD2 (6 bases). From germline, CDR1 is SGHTA and CDR2 FQGNSA. The germline V and J ends were trimmed by 6 bases and 4 bases, with 16 bases remaining between them. This CDR3 has 14 amino acids. The CDR3 loop is CASRGGRPLYEQYF. CDR3 nucleotides: TGTGCCAGCAGGGGGGGACGACCGCTATACGAGCAGTACTTC.

This chain connects TRBV5-8 to TRBJ1-1; D is perhaps TRBD1 (6 bases). This CDR3 is built from 14 residues. The V gene's germline CDR1 is SGHTS and CDR2 YDEGEE. V dropped 7 bases and J dropped 0 bases, with 13 bases sitting between them. Here the CDR3 DNA reads TGTGCCAGCCCCCAGGGGCAGCTGAACACTGAAGCTTTCTTT. Translating it yields CASPQGQLNTEAFF.

The V call is TRBV30, the J call TRBJ2-1; 7 bases map to TRBD2. V shed 5 bases, J shed 3 bases, and the junction held 10 bases outside the gene matches. The CDR3 spans 15 residues. CDR1 is GTSNPN and CDR2 is SVGIG in the germline V gene (reference sequence). The CDR3: CAWDPSGRGYNEQFF. In DNA form, the CDR3 reads TGTGCCTGGGACCCCTCGGGGAGGGGCTACAATGAGCAGTTCTTC.

The rearrangement links TRBV28 to TRBJ1-6; D not resolved. From germline, CDR1 is MDHEN and CDR2 SYDVKM. Trimming removed 3 bases at V and 0 bases at J, with 12 bases between. CDR3 length: 17 residues. CDR3 region: CASSLSISSSYNSPLHF. CDR3 nucleotide sequence: TGTGCCAGCAGTTTGAGCATCTCTAGCTCCTATAATTCACCCCTCCACTTT.

This chain uses TRBV28 with TRBJ1-1; 9 bases map to TRBD1. The CDR3 is made up of 12 amino acids. The V gene end was trimmed by 5 bases and the J gene end by 9 bases; junction bases not matched to a gene: 4. Looked up from germline, CDR1 is MDHEN and CDR2 is SYDVKM. In DNA, the CDR3 is TGTGCCAGCAGTAACAACAGGGGGCAAGCTTTCTTT. The encoded protein is CASSNNRGQAFF.

This chain links TRBV7-8 with TRBJ2-7; 8 bases fit TRBD2. CDR1 is SGHVS, CDR2 FQNEAQ, per germline. This CDR3 is built from 17 residues. Unmatched junction bases numbered 12, after V lost 2 bases and J lost 3 bases. The CDR3 spells CASSLRAGAGGRYEQYF. In DNA form, the CDR3 reads TGTGCCAGCAGCTTACGAGCCGGGGCGGGAGGTCGCTACGAGCAGTACTTC.

CDR3 DNA: TGCGCCAGCAGCACAACGAACCGTGAGACCCAGTACTTC. Its protein is CASSTTNRETQYF. This chain joins TRBV5-1 and TRBJ2-5; no firm D call. This CDR3 is 13 amino acids long. CDR1 and CDR2 from the germline V gene are SGHRS and YFSETQ. V lost 4 bases to trimming and J lost 5 bases, with 12 bases between them.

This clone has just a few counts. CDR3 nucleotide sequence: TGCGCCAGCGCCGGGACAGGGCTAAACACTGAAGCTTTCTTT. It specifies CASAGTGLNTEAFF. The genes are TRBV5-1 and TRBJ1-1; 9 positions match TRBD1. Germline V gives CDR1 SGHRS, CDR2 YFSETQ. The CDR3 has 14 residues. Trimming cost V 7 bases and J 2 bases; bases outside gene matches: 6.

This clone appeared once. This chain links TRBV5-4 with TRBJ1-3; D may be TRBD1 (5 bases). Trimming cost V 2 bases and J 0 bases, with 9 bases left between them. Germline CDR1 reads SGHNT; CDR2 reads YYREEE (reference sequence). This CDR3 spans 15 amino acids. The CDR3 here is CASSLGASSGNTIYF. The CDR3, as DNA: TGTGCCAGCAGCTTAGGGGCCAGCTCTGGAAACACCATATATTTT.

The rearrangement joins TRBV18 to TRBJ2-1; tentative D call: TRBD2 (5 bases). Deletions cut 3 bases from V and 2 bases from J, with 11 bases between. CDR1 is KGHSH, CDR2 LQKENI, per germline. The CDR3 is 15 amino acids. The CDR3 here is CASSPFGNPYNEQFF. CDR3 DNA sequence: TGTGCCAGCTCACCGTTCGGGAATCCCTACAATGAGCAGTTCTTC. Complete variable domain (other parts from reference TRBV18 and TRBJ2-1): NAGVMQNPRHLVRRRGQEARLRCSPMKGHSHVYWYRQLPEEGLKFMVYLQKENIIDESGMPKERFSAEFPKEGPSILRIQQVVRGDSAAYFCASSPFGNPYNEQFFGPGTRLTVL.

The CDR3 DNA reads TGCGCCAGCAGCCCGGGGGAGTCCTACAATGAGCAGTTCTTC. Translating it yields CASSPGESYNEQFF. This chain links TRBV5-1 with TRBJ2-1, with TRBD2 as a possible D gene (6 bases). Germline CDR1 and CDR2: SGHRS and YFSETQ. V lost 4 bases, J lost 1 base, and 9 bases lay in between. This CDR3 has 14 amino acids.

The J gene is TRBJ2-5, the V gene TRBV2, with 7 bases that match TRBD1. V gave up 6 bases and J gave up 3 bases; unmatched junction bases: 13. Germline CDR1 and CDR2: SNHLY and FYNNEI. CDR3 length: 16 residues. Here the CDR3 reads CASRNRAGTVKETQYF. For the CDR3, the DNA is TGTGCCAGCAGGAACCGCGCCGGGACAGTAAAAGAGACCCAGTACTTC. The entire variable domain, with the rest obtained from reference TRBV2 and TRBJ2-5, is as follows: EPEVTQTPSHQVTQMGQEVILRCVPISNHLYFYWYRQILGQKVEFLVSFYNNEISEKSEIFDDQFSVERPDGSNFTLKIRSTKLEDSAMYFCASRNRAGTVKETQYFGPGTRLLVL.

V is TRBV29-1 and J is TRBJ1-2; possibly TRBD1 for D (5 bases). Trimming cost V 5 bases and J 10 bases, with 17 bases left between them. The CDR3 runs 12 residues. Germline assignment: CDR1 SQVTM and CDR2 ANQGSEA. The CDR3 bases are TGCAGCGTTTCGGGACTTAAATTGATCTACACCTTC. It yields the protein CSVSGLKLIYTF.

J is TRBJ1-4 and V is TRBV28; possibly TRBD1 for D (5 bases). The CDR3 loop spans 13 amino acids. The V end was cut by 6 bases, the J end by 7 bases, with 12 bases between. Germline values: CDR1 MDHEN, CDR2 SYDVKM. CDR3 protein: CASSQGSPEKLFF. The CDR3 bases are TGTGCCAGCAGCCAGGGATCTCCTGAAAAACTGTTTTTT.